A few counts support the clone carrying this TCR beta chain. Its matching antigen is unknown. The germline V gene has CDR1 MNHEY and CDR2 SMNVEV (reference sequence). CDR3 size: 14 residues. The germline V and J ends were trimmed by 7 bases and 2 bases, with 14 bases remaining between them. This entry belongs to a study of OX40 agonist ivuxolimab in advanced cancers. Turning to the study itself: Ivuxolimab was delivered to patients intravenously every 2 weeks at doses spanning 0.01 to 10 mg/kg. Of mixed ages from roughly 23 to 80 and averaging about 56 years, the group was over 80% male. General study points: Some nonresponders likewise displayed low normalized T-cell clonal expansion.

Autoimmune disease history or systemic immunosuppression was exclusionary. Data came from immunoSEQ multiplex PCR; TCRdb stores just in-frame clones and leaves some out. In the table there are some 43,000 clones, approximately 86% of which are singletons. This receptor was taken from an adult with an advanced solid tumor such as melanoma, head and neck, liver or kidney cancer. The starting material was CD4+ or CD8+ T cells sorted from blood, obtained in a trial of the OX40 agonist ivuxolimab. The chain has TRBV27 and TRBJ2-5, with D perhaps assigned TRBD1 or TRBD2 (5 bases each). The CDR3 spells CASTGASDQETQYF. CDR3 bases: TGTGCCAGCACCGGGGCTTCTGATCAAGAGACCCAGTACTTC.